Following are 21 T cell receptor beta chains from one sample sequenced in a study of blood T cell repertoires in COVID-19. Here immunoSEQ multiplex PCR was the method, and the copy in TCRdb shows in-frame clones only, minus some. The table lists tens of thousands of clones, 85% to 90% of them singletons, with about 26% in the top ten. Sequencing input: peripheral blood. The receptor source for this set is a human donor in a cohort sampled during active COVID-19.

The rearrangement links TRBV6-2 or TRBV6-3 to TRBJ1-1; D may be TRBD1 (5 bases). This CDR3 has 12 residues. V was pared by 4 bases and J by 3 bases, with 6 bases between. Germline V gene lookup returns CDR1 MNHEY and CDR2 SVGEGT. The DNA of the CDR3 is TGTGCCAGCAGTTGGGGGGACACTGAAGCTTTCTTT. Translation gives CASSWGDTEAFF.

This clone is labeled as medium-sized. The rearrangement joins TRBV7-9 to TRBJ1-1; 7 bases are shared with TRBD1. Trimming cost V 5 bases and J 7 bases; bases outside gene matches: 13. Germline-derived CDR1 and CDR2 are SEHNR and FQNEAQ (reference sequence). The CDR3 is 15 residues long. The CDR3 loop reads CASSLKGAERGEAFF. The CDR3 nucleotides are TGTGCCAGCAGCCTTAAGGGGGCTGAACGGGGTGAAGCTTTCTTT.

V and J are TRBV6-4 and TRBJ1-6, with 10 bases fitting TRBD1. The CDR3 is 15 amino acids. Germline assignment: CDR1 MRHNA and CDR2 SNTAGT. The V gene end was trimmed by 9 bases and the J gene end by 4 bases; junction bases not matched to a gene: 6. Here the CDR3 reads CASSPGQGYNSPLHF. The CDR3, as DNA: TGTGCCAGTTCGCCGGGACAGGGGTATAATTCACCCCTCCACTTT.

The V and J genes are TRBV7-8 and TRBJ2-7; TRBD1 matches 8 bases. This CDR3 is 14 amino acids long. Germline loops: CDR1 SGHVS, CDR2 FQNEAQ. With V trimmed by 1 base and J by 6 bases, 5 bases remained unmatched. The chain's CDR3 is CASSLVDRAAEQYF. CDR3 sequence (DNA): TGTGCCAGCAGCTTAGTGGACAGGGCGGCCGAGCAGTACTTC.

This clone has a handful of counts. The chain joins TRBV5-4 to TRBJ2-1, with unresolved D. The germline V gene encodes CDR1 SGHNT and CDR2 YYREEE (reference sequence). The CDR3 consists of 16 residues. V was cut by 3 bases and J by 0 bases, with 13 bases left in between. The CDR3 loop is CASSSGGTSSYNEQFF. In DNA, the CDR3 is TGTGCCAGCAGCTCGGGTGGAACGAGCTCCTACAATGAGCAGTTCTTC.

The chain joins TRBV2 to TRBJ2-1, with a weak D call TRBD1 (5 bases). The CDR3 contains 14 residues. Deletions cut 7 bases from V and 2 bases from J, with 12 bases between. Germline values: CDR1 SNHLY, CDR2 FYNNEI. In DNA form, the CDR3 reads TGTGCCAGCAAGTCAGGGTCTACCTACAATGAGCAGTTCTTC. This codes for CASKSGSTYNEQFF.

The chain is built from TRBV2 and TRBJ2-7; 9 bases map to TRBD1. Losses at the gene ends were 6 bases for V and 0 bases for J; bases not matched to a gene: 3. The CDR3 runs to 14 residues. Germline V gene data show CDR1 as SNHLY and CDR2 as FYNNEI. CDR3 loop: CASSGTGSSYEQYF. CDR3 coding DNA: TGTGCCAGCAGCGGGACAGGGAGCTCCTACGAGCAGTACTTC.

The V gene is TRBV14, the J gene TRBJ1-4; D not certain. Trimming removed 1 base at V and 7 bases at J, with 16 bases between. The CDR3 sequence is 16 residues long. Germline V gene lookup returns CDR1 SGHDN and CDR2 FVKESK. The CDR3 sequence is CASSQGAQAGSEKLFF. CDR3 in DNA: TGTGCCAGCAGCCAAGGGGCCCAGGCGGGGAGTGAAAAACTGTTTTTT.

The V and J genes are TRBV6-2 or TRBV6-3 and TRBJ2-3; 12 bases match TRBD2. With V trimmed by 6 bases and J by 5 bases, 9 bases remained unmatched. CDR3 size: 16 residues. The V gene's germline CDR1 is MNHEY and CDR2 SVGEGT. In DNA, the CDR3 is TGTGCCAGCAGCTCCCCTAGCGGGGGGGGTCGAGATACGCAGTATTTT. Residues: CASSSPSGGGRDTQYF.

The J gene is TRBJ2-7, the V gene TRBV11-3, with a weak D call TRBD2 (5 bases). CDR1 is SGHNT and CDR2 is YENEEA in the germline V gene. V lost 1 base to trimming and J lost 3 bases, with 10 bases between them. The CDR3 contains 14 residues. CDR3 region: CASSLGGSRYEQYF. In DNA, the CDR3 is TGTGCCAGCAGCTTAGGCGGGTCGCGCTACGAGCAGTACTTC.

CDR3 amino acids: CASSSLQAGGRNEQFF. The CDR3 DNA reads as TGTGCCAGCAGCTCCCTCCAAGCGGGGGGGCGCAATGAGCAGTTCTTC. V usage is TRBV11-2 and J usage is TRBJ2-1, with 10 bases that match TRBD2. The CDR3 is 16 residues long. The J segment lost 6 bases and the V segment lost 4 bases, leaving 9 bases of the junction unmatched. Germline lookup yields CDR1 SGHAT and CDR2 FQNNGV.

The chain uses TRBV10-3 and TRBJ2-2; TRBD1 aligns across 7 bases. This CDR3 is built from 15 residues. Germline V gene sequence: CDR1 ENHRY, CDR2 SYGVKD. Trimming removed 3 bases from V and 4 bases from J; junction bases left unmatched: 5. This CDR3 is CAISDKGAGTGELFF. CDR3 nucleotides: TGTGCCATCAGTGATAAGGGGGCGGGCACCGGGGAGCTGTTTTTT.

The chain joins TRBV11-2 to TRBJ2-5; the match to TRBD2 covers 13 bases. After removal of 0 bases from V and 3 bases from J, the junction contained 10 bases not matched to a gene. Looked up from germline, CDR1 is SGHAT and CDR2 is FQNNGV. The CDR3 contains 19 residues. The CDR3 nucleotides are TGTGCCAGCAGCTTAGAGGCTTTCTTAGGGACTAGCGGGAAAGAGACCCAGTACTTC. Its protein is CASSLEAFLGTSGKETQYF.

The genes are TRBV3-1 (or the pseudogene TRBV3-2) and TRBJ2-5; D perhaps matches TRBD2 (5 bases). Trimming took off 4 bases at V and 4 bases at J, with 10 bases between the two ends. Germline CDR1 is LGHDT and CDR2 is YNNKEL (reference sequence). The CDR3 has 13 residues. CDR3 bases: TGTGCCAGCAGCCCACTAGTCCCAGAGACCCAGTACTTC. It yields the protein CASSPLVPETQYF.

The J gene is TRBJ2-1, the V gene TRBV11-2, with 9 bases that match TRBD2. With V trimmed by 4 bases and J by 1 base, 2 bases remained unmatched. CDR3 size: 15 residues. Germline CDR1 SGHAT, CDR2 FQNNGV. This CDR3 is CASSSSGASYNEQFF. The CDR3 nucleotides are TGTGCCAGCAGCTCTAGCGGGGCATCCTACAATGAGCAGTTCTTC.

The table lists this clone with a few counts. The CDR3 is CASLGKGEKLFF. The CDR3 nucleotides read TGTGCCAGCCTGGGAAAGGGGGAAAAACTGTTTTTT. The J gene is TRBJ1-4, the V gene TRBV28; D may be TRBD1 (5 bases). Per germline, CDR1 MDHEN and CDR2 SYDVKM. The CDR3 has 12 residues. Trimming shortened V by 8 bases and J by 8 bases, and 12 bases separated the two germline ends.

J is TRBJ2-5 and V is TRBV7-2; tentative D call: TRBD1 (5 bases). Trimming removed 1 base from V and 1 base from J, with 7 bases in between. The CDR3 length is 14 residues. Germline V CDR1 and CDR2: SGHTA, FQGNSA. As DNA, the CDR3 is TGTGCCAGCAGCTTAGGGGGCGGCCAAGAGACCCAGTACTTC. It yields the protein CASSLGGGQETQYF. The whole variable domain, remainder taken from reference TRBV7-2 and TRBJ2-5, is GAGVSQSPSNKVTEKGKDVELRCDPISGHTALYWYRQSLGQGLEFLIYFQGNSAPDKSGLPSDRFSAERTGGSVSTLTIQRTQQEDSAVYLCASSLGGGQETQYFGPGTRLLVL.

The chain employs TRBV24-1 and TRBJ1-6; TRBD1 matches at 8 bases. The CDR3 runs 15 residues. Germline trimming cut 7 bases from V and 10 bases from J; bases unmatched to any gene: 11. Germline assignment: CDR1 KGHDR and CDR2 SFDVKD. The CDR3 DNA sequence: TGTGCCACCAGCGCCCCGGACAGGGTCGTCTCACCCCTCCACTTT. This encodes CATSAPDRVVSPLHF.

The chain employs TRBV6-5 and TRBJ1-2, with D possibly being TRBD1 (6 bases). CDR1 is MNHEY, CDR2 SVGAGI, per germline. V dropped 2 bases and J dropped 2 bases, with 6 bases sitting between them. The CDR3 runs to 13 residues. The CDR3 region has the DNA TGTGCCAGCAGTTACCAGGGGAACTATGGCTACACCTTC. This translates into CASSYQGNYGYTF.

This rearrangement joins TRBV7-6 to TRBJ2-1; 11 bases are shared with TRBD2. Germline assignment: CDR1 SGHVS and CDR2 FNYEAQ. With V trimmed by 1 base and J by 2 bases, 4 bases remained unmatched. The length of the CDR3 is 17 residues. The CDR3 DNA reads TGTGCCAGCAGCTTAGGTCAACTAGCGGGGGCCTACAATGAGCAGTTCTTC. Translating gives CASSLGQLAGAYNEQFF. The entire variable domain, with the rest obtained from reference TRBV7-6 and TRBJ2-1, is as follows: GAGVSQSPRYKVTKRGQDVALRCDPISGHVSLYWYRQALGQGPEFLTYFNYEAQQDKSGLPNDRFSAERPEGSISTLTIQRTEQRDSAMYRCASSLGQLAGAYNEQFFGPGTRLTVL.

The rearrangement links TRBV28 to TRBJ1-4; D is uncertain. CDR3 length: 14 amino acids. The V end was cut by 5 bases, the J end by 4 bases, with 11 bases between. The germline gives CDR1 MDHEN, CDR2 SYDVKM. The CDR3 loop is CASSPAGFNEKLFF. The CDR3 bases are TGTGCCAGCAGTCCTGCGGGATTTAATGAAAAACTGTTTTTT.